Listed below are T cell receptor beta chains from one sample, sequenced in a study of cytomegalovirus exposure and HLA in healthy donors. This table comes from immunoSEQ multiplex PCR, and its TCRdb copy is limited to in-frame clones, with some not included. Of 150,000 to 200,000 clones listed, around 82% were seen once; the top ten hold roughly 2.5%. The sample comprised PBMCs. These receptors originate from a woman between 25 and 40 years old in good health and CMV-seropositive. CDR3s include the opening cysteine and the closing phenylalanine or tryptophan. D genes are given only for firm matches. Rows may omit the clone size; those that give it use once, few, many or a size class.

size	J	V	D	DNA	CDR3
-	TRBJ1-6	TRBV5-1	-	TGCGCCAGCAGCGAAACCCCAAGAACAGGGACCAATTCACCCCTCCACTTT	CASSETPRTGTNSPLHF
-	TRBJ1-5	TRBV10-2	TRBD1	TGCGCCAGCAGTGAGAGAGGGACAGGAAACAAGGGGCAGCCCCAGCATTTT	CASSERGTGNKGQPQHF
-	TRBJ1-2	TRBV4-1	TRBD1	TGCGCCAGCAGCCAGCAGGGGGCCGGTGATTATGGCTACACCTTC	CASSQQGAGDYGYTF
few	TRBJ2-7	TRBV11-2	-	TGTGCCAGCAGCCCGGGAGAGGGTGGCGAGCAGTACTTC	CASSPGEGGEQYF
-	TRBJ1-4	TRBV28	TRBD1	TGTGCCAGCAGTGCCCGACAGGGCTACAATGAAAAACTGTTTTTT	CASSARQGYNEKLFF
-	TRBJ2-7	TRBV4-2	-	TGTGCCAGCAGCCAATCTAGGGCGGGCTCCTACGAGCAGTACTTC	CASSQSRAGSYEQYF
few	TRBJ2-7	TRBV7-9	TRBD1	TGTGCCAGCAGAAGTGGGGGGACAGGGGGATCCTACGAGCAGTACTTC	CASRSGGTGGSYEQYF
-	TRBJ2-7	TRBV6-5	-	TGTGCCAGCAGTTCGGGAAGACAGGCGCAGCAGTACTTC	CASSSGRQAQQYF
-	TRBJ1-3	TRBV10-3	-	TGTGCCATCAGTCCAGGTGGTGGAAACACCATATATTTT	CAISPGGGNTIYF
-	TRBJ2-3	TRBV9	TRBD2	TGTGCCAGCAGCGTCTGGGCGGGGGGCTTAGATACGCAGTATTTT	CASSVWAGGLDTQYF
few	TRBJ2-1	TRBV4-1	TRBD2	TGCGCCAGCAGCCAAGGGCCGCTAGCGGGGGGCTACAATGAGCAGTTCTTC	CASSQGPLAGGYNEQFF
-	TRBJ1-5	TRBV19	TRBD1	TGTGCCAGTACCCTCCGGGACAGGGGGCTAAATCAGCCCCAGCATTTT	CASTLRDRGLNQPQHF
-	TRBJ2-7	TRBV20-1	-	TGCAGTGCTAGCGGGGGCTACGAGCAGTACTTC	CSASGGYEQYF
-	TRBJ2-3	TRBV11-3	TRBD2	TGTGCCAGCAGCTCGTGGCTGCCGGGGGGGCCGGGCACGCAGTATTTT	CASSSWLPGGPGTQYF
-	TRBJ1-2	TRBV6-5	TRBD1	TGTGCCAGCAGTTGGTTCGGACAGGGCTTTGGCTACACCTTC	CASSWFGQGFGYTF
-	TRBJ2-7	TRBV6-1	TRBD2	TGTGCCTCCGGTCGGGGGGGGGCTCCCTACGAGCAGTACTTC	CASGRGGAPYEQYF
-	TRBJ2-6	TRBV2	-	TGTGCCAACGACAGGTCGCCAAGCTCTGGGGCCAACGGCCTGACTTTC	CANDRSPSSGANGLTF
few	TRBJ2-2	TRBV7-2	TRBD1	TGTGCCAGTACCGGGACAGGGGCCACCGGGGAGCTGTTTTTT	CASTGTGATGELFF
-	TRBJ2-7	TRBV27	TRBD1	TGTGCCAGCAGCCAGACCCCCAGGGGGACCTACGAGCAGTACTTC	CASSQTPRGTYEQYF
-	TRBJ2-5	TRBV12-2	-	TGTGCAAGTCGCTTACCACTAGCGGAGACCCAGTACTTC	CASRLPLAETQYF
-	TRBJ2-7	TRBV30	-	TGTGCCTGGGGGGGTCTCAGGGGCTACGAGCAGTACTTC	CAWGGLRGYEQYF
few	TRBJ1-6	TRBV6-1	-	TGTGCCAGCAGTGAAGGGGGCAATTCACCCCTCCACTTT	CASSEGGNSPLHF